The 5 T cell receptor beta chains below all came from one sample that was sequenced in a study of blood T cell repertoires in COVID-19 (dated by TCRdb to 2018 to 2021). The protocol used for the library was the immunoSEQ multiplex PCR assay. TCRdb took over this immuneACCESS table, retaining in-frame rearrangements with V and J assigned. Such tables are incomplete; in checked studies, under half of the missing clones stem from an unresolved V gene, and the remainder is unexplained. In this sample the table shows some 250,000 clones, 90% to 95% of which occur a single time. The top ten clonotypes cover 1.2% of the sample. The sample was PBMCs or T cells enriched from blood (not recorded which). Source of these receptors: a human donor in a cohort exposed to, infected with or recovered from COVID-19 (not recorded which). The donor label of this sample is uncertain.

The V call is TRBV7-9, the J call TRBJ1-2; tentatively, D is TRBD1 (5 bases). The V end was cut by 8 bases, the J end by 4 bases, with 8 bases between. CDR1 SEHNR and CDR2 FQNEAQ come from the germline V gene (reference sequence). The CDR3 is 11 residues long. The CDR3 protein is CASGGGYGYTF. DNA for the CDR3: TGTGCCAGCGGGGGGGGCTATGGCTACACCTTC.

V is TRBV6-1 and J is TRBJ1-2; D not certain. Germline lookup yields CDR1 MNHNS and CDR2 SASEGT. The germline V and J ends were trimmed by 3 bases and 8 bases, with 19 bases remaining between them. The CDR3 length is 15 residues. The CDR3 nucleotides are TGTGCCAGCAGTGATGGCACCGGGGATTTGCGGGGCTACACCTTC. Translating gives CASSDGTGDLRGYTF.

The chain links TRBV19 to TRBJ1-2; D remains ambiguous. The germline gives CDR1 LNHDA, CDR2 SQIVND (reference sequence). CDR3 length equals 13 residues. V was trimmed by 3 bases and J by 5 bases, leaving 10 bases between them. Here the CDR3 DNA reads TGTGCCAGTAGTATTTTAGTAGCTTATGGCTACACCTTC. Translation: CASSILVAYGYTF.

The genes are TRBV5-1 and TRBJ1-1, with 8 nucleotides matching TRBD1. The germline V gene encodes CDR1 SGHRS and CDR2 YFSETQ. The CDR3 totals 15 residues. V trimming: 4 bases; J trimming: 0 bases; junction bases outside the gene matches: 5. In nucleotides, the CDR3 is TGCGCCAGCAGCCCCCGGACAGGGATGAACACTGAAGCTTTCTTT. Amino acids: CASSPRTGMNTEAFF.

The CDR3 spells CASTGGKGTGELFF. Written as DNA, the CDR3 is TGTGCCAGCACTGGCGGGAAAGGCACCGGGGAGCTGTTTTTT. The chain combines TRBV6-4 with TRBJ2-2; maybe TRBD2 (6 bases). CDR1 and CDR2 (germline): MRHNA, SNTAGT. Trimming left V 7 bases short and J 4 bases short, with 13 bases between. The CDR3 spans 14 residues.